This TCR beta chain was observed in a study of regulatory T cells in long-lasting Graves disease. Study at large: Newly diagnosed Graves' patients took antithyroid drugs under 3 months.

CDR3-region Arm-PCR and iRepertoire HTBI primers produced the TCR beta libraries. MiXCR, run by TCRdb on the multiplex PCR reads, gives a single entry per CDR3 protein. The sample lists roughly 610,000 distinct CDR3 sequences, 16% occurring once. The time point denotes: newly diagnosed GD, antithyroid drugs for less than 3 months. PBMC RNA was the source of the TCR library. From an endocrinology department in Xi'an, China, came the patients. The length of the CDR3 is 15 residues. V was clipped by 0 bases and J by 3 bases, with 12 bases between them. Germline V gene lookup returns CDR1 SGHRS and CDR2 YFSETQ. These sequences were also reported in another study, on T cells in Graves' hyperthyroidism and ophthalmopathy. That paper adds: Clonotypes that were expanded in thyroid above 0.001 mostly appeared in blood too. Using 13 V-J features, a model discriminated ophthalmopathy from stable hyperthyroidism.

The clonotype comes from a woman under 40 with Graves disease. The sample consisted of peripheral blood mononuclear cells (PBMCs), taken at new diagnosis, from a patient treated with antithyroid drugs. The chain has TRBV5-1 and TRBJ1-1, with a possible D match to TRBD1 (6 bases). The CDR3 region is CASSLAGGGDTEAFF. The CDR3 coding sequence is TGCGCCAGCAGCTTGGCCGGGGGGGGCGACACTGAAGCTTTCTTT. Full variable domain (missing parts from reference TRBV5-1 and TRBJ1-1): KAGVTQTPRYLIKTRGQQVTLSCSPISGHRSVSWYQQTPGQGLQFLFEYFSETQRNKGNFPGRFSGRQFSNSRSEMNVSTLELGDSALYLCASSLAGGGDTEAFFGQGTRLTVV.